These 11 T cell receptor beta chains came from one sample sequenced in a study of cytomegalovirus exposure and HLA in healthy donors. A multiplex PCR was run with 60 Vbeta primers and 13 Jbeta primers. TCRdb's table, derived via immunoSEQ multiplex PCR, lists solely in-frame clones and lacks some. The sample has around 90,000 clones; 70% to 85% are singletons. The sequencing input was PBMCs. Every receptor here comes from a human donor in good health.

The V gene is TRBV27, the J gene TRBJ1-3; 7 bases fit TRBD1. V lost 6 bases to trimming and J lost 2 bases; unmatched junction nucleotides: 7. This CDR3 has 15 residues. CDR1 and CDR2 from the germline V gene are MNHEY and SMNVEV (reference sequence). The CDR3 spells CASSLAGTAGNTIYF. CDR3 sequence (DNA): TGTGCCAGCAGCCTAGCCGGGACAGCTGGAAACACCATATATTTT.

The chain couples TRBV27 to TRBJ1-4, with a tentative D call TRBD1 (5 bases). Trimming cost V 3 bases and J 12 bases, with 8 bases left between them. This CDR3 comprises 11 residues. Germline CDR1 and CDR2: MNHEY and SMNVEV (reference sequence). The chain's CDR3 is CASSFLGQLFF. The CDR3 DNA is TGTGCCAGCAGTTTTTTGGGGCAACTGTTTTTT.

The V and J genes are TRBV18 and TRBJ1-2; tentative D call: TRBD1 (5 bases). The CDR3 extends over 14 amino acids. Germline CDR1 is KGHSH and CDR2 is LQKENI. The V end was cut by 2 bases, the J end by 2 bases, with 9 bases between. The CDR3 loop reads CASSPGGKNYGYTF. The CDR3 nucleotides read TGTGCCAGCTCACCAGGGGGGAAGAACTATGGCTACACCTTC. Combining the CDR3 with reference TRBV18 and TRBJ1-2 gives the whole variable domain NAGVMQNPRHLVRRRGQEARLRCSPMKGHSHVYWYRQLPEEGLKFMVYLQKENIIDESGMPKERFSAEFPKEGPSILRIQQVVRGDSAAYFCASSPGGKNYGYTFGSGTRLTVV.

As regards this clone: The junction and the germline gene differ at one end; a read error may be behind it. J is TRBJ2-1 and V is TRBV15, with D perhaps matching TRBD1 (6 bases). The CDR3 is made up of 17 amino acids. The V gene's germline CDR1 is LNHNV and CDR2 YYDKDF (reference sequence). The CDR3 coding sequence is TGTGCCACCAGCAGAGATTCCTGGACAGTCCTCTACAATGGGCAGTTCTTC. This sequence encodes CATSRDSWTVLYNGQFF.

The V gene is TRBV6-6, the J gene TRBJ1-1; 7 bases agree with TRBD1. The germline V gene encodes CDR1 MNHNY and CDR2 SVGAGI (reference sequence). Losses at the gene ends were 5 bases for V and 8 bases for J; bases not matched to a gene: 5. The CDR3 runs to 12 residues. CDR3 protein: CASSQTGAEAFF. As DNA, the CDR3 is TGTGCCAGCAGTCAAACAGGGGCCGAAGCTTTCTTT.

In DNA form, the CDR3 reads TGCGCCAGCAGCTCCGGACAGGGGTCACACTATGGCTACACCTTC. It codes for CASSSGQGSHYGYTF. The chain combines TRBV5-1 with TRBJ1-2; 9 bases are a match to TRBD1. CDR1 is SGHRS, CDR2 YFSETQ, per germline. V dropped 3 bases and J dropped 3; count of bases not matched to a gene: 6. The CDR3 has 15 amino acids.

This chain joins TRBV7-9 and TRBJ2-7, with 8 positions matching TRBD1. Germline V lookup: CDR1 SEHNR, CDR2 FQNEAQ (reference sequence). The junction had 6 bases not matched to a gene; V was cut back by 5 bases and J by 3 bases. CDR3 length: 14 amino acids. CDR3 sequence reads: CASSPRGTGYEQYF. The CDR3 DNA reads as TGTGCCAGCAGCCCCCGCGGGACAGGCTACGAGCAGTACTTC.

The chain joins TRBV6-5 to TRBJ2-7, with 10 bases that match TRBD1. CDR1 MNHEY and CDR2 SVGAGI come from the germline V gene. V shed 6 bases, J shed 4 bases, and the junction held 9 bases outside the gene matches. The CDR3 is made up of 15 amino acids. CDR3 in amino acids: CASSPPGTGVYEQYF. The CDR3 nucleotides are TGTGCCAGCAGCCCTCCCGGGACAGGGGTATACGAGCAGTACTTC.

This sequence joins TRBV9 and TRBJ2-7, with 8 positions matching TRBD2. Germline lookup yields CDR1 SGDLS and CDR2 YYNGEE. V was pared by 3 bases and J by 3 bases, with 8 bases of the junction left unmatched. The CDR3 consists of 15 residues. CDR3 sequence (DNA): TGTGCCAGCAGCGCGGGGGGGGACATACTCTACGAGCAGTACTTC. As protein: CASSAGGDILYEQYF.

The gene calls are TRBV2 and TRBJ1-2; a weak D match, TRBD1 (6 bases). V shed 5 bases and J shed 4 bases, with 14 bases lying between them. In germline, CDR1 is SNHLY, CDR2 FYNNEI. The CDR3 totals 14 residues. CDR3 DNA: TGTGCCAGCAGTCCAATACAGGGAACCTATGGCTACACCTTC. It specifies CASSPIQGTYGYTF. The entire variable domain, with the rest obtained from reference TRBV2 and TRBJ1-2, is as follows: EPEVTQTPSHQVTQMGQEVILRCVPISNHLYFYWYRQILGQKVEFLVSFYNNEISEKSEIFDDQFSVERPDGSNFTLKIRSTKLEDSAMYFCASSPIQGTYGYTFGSGTRLTVV.

This rearrangement joins TRBV7-8 to TRBJ1-4; tentative D call: TRBD1 (6 bases). The ends were cut back, 0 bases at V and 6 bases at J, with 11 bases in the middle. CDR3 length equals 15 residues. Germline CDR1 SGHVS, CDR2 FQNEAQ. The CDR3: CASSLARGGDEKLFF. In DNA form, the CDR3 reads TGTGCCAGCAGCTTAGCGAGAGGGGGGGATGAAAAACTGTTTTTT.